This entry lists 16 T cell receptor beta chains sequenced from one sample in a study of blood T cell repertoires in COVID-19. The assay was immunoSEQ multiplex PCR, and TCRdb's table has in-frame clones only and misses some. The sample lists some 95,000 clones, about 91% occurring once. The sample was peripheral blood. These receptors all come from a human donor with active COVID-19. The donor label of this sample is uncertain.

This clone was seen more than once but under ten times. The chain employs TRBV15 and TRBJ2-7, with 8 bases lining up with TRBD1. Germline values: CDR1 LNHNV, CDR2 YYDKDF (reference sequence). Losses at the gene ends were 1 base for V and 5 bases for J; bases not matched to a gene: 13. This CDR3 comprises 17 residues. Here the CDR3 DNA reads TGTGCCACCAGCAGAGCTCCGGGTGACAGGGGAGTCGACGAGCAGTACTTC. Translating gives CATSRAPGDRGVDEQYF.

V and J are TRBV5-6 and TRBJ2-7, with D tentatively TRBD2 (5 bases). The CDR3 totals 15 residues. Trimming pared 0 bases from V and 3 bases from J, leaving 13 bases between. Looked up from germline, CDR1 is SGHDT and CDR2 is YYEEEE. The CDR3 reads CASSLAAGRIYEQYF. The CDR3 coding sequence is TGTGCCAGCAGCTTGGCGGCGGGCAGGATCTACGAGCAGTACTTC.

The chain employs TRBV6-2 or TRBV6-3 and TRBJ2-4; 9 nucleotides match TRBD1. Losses at the gene ends were 4 bases for V and 7 bases for J; bases not matched to a gene: 2. Germline V gene data show CDR1 as MNHEY and CDR2 as SVGEGT. The CDR3 extends over 13 amino acids. The CDR3: CASSSGQGNIQYF. CDR3 bases: TGTGCCAGCAGTTCAGGACAGGGGAACATTCAGTACTTC.

This rearrangement joins TRBV24-1 to TRBJ2-3; D is unresolved. The CDR3 is 11 amino acids. The germline V gene encodes CDR1 KGHDR and CDR2 SFDVKD. The V and J ends lost 4 bases and 4 bases respectively, with 2 bases between them. CDR3 region: CATSDSDTQYF. The DNA of the CDR3 is TGTGCCACCAGTGACTCAGATACGCAGTATTTT.

V usage is TRBV7-9 and J usage is TRBJ2-5; 7 bases align to TRBD2. Trimming cost V 3 bases and J 4 bases; bases outside gene matches: 2. This CDR3 is 13 amino acids long. Germline CDR1 and CDR2: SEHNR and FQNEAQ (reference sequence). Written as DNA, the CDR3 is TGTGCCAGCAGCTTGGGAGGGTCAGAGACCCAGTACTTC. This translates into CASSLGGSETQYF.

The chain recombines TRBV24-1 with TRBJ1-2, with D hard to call. CDR1 is KGHDR and CDR2 is SFDVKD in the germline V gene. Trimming left V 5 bases short and J 2 bases short, with 8 bases between. The CDR3 contains 13 residues. The CDR3 here is CATSVGSNYGYTF. In nucleotides, the CDR3 is TGTGCCACCAGTGTTGGGAGCAACTATGGCTACACCTTC.

J is TRBJ2-2 and V is TRBV4-1; unclear D gene. Looked up from germline, CDR1 is MGHRA and CDR2 is YSYEKL. This CDR3 region has 16 residues. V was clipped by 1 base and J by 8 bases, with 17 bases between them. CDR3 in DNA: TGCGCCAGCAGCCAAGTGGGTGGCAGGATACGTGGGGAGCTGTTTTTT. Protein: CASSQVGGRIRGELFF.

The rearrangement links TRBV10-3 to TRBJ2-3; 8 bases fit TRBD2. There are 16 residues in the CDR3. Germline values: CDR1 ENHRY, CDR2 SYGVKD. V lost 4 bases, J lost 6 bases, and 12 bases stayed unmatched. The CDR3 sequence: CAISGTRAGVSDTQYF. CDR3 nucleotides: TGTGCCATCAGTGGGACACGAGCGGGGGTGTCGGATACGCAGTATTTT.

The chain joins TRBV7-9 to TRBJ2-7; D is perhaps TRBD2 (5 bases). CDR1 is SEHNR and CDR2 is FQNEAQ in the germline V gene (reference sequence). Trimming took 5 bases from V and 1 from J, leaving 12 bases between them. The CDR3 runs to 14 residues. CDR3 sequence reads: CASSTVSGSYEQYF. The CDR3 region has the DNA TGTGCCAGCAGCACGGTGAGCGGATCCTACGAGCAGTACTTC.

The V call is TRBV29-1, the J call TRBJ1-2; possibly TRBD1 for D (5 bases). The CDR3 contains 16 residues. The V end was cut by 7 bases, the J end by 4 bases, with 25 bases between. Germline-derived CDR1 and CDR2 are SQVTM and ANQGSEA. CDR3 sequence (DNA): TGCAGCGCTTCCCCTAAAAGGGAGGGGCTACGCTATGGCTACACCTTC. Amino acids: CSASPKREGLRYGYTF.

The V call is TRBV9, the J call TRBJ2-5; 8 positions agree with TRBD1. Germline V gene lookup returns CDR1 SGDLS and CDR2 YYNGEE. V lost 10 bases and J lost 3; bases outside the gene matches: 8. There are 13 residues in the CDR3. The CDR3 sequence is CAPTGGFEETQYF. CDR3 in DNA: TGTGCCCCCACAGGGGGTTTCGAAGAGACCCAGTACTTC.

The gene calls are TRBV4-1 and TRBJ1-1; TRBD1 aligns across 7 bases. The ends lost 0 bases at V and 3 bases at J; junction bases unmatched: 4. In germline, CDR1 is MGHRA, CDR2 YSYEKL. The CDR3 length is 15 residues. The CDR3 sequence: CASSQEATGDTEAFF. The CDR3 bases are TGCGCCAGCAGCCAAGAGGCTACAGGGGACACTGAAGCTTTCTTT.

The chain recombines TRBV6-2 or TRBV6-3 with TRBJ2-1; the D gene is possibly TRBD2 (6 bases). CDR1 is MNHEY, CDR2 SVGEGT, per germline. Trimming left V 4 bases short and J 9 bases short, with 22 bases between. The CDR3 consists of 16 residues. This chain's CDR3 is CASSFPRGGWNSEQFF. The CDR3 nucleotides read TGTGCCAGCAGTTTCCCACGAGGAGGGTGGAACAGTGAGCAGTTCTTC.

J is TRBJ2-6 and V is TRBV11-1; maybe TRBD1 (5 bases). The CDR3 runs to 15 residues. Trimming took 5 bases from V and 2 from J, leaving 10 bases between them. In germline, CDR1 is SGHAT, CDR2 FQDESV (reference sequence). CDR3 sequence: CASSPTVAGANVLTF. CDR3 in DNA: TGTGCCAGCAGCCCGACAGTAGCTGGGGCCAACGTCCTGACTTTC.

This chain uses TRBV5-1 with TRBJ1-2, with D perhaps TRBD1 (6 bases). Germline CDR1 SGHRS, CDR2 YFSETQ. V lost 0 bases to trimming and J lost 5 bases, with 11 bases between them. The CDR3 has 14 residues. The CDR3 DNA reads TGCGCCAGCAGCTTGGTACAGGGTGGATATGGCTACACCTTC. This translates into CASSLVQGGYGYTF. The complete variable domain, with remaining parts taken from reference TRBV5-1 and TRBJ1-2, reads KAGVTQTPRYLIKTRGQQVTLSCSPISGHRSVSWYQQTPGQGLQFLFEYFSETQRNKGNFPGRFSGRQFSNSRSEMNVSTLELGDSALYLCASSLVQGGYGYTFGSGTRLTVV.

The chain couples TRBV28 to TRBJ1-6, with 7 bases identical to TRBD1. The germline V gene has CDR1 MDHEN and CDR2 SYDVKM. This CDR3 has 17 amino acids. The V and J ends lost 6 bases and 5 bases, in that order; junction bases with no gene match: 13. The CDR3 sequence is CASRNTGEIGDNSPLHF. CDR3 in DNA: TGTGCCAGCAGAAATACAGGGGAAATTGGGGATAATTCACCCCTCCACTTT. The full variable domain, completed using reference TRBV28 and TRBJ1-6, is DVKVTQSSRYLVKRTGEKVFLECVQDMDHENMFWYRQDPGLGLRLIYFSYDVKMKEKGDIPEGYSVSREKKERFSLILESASTNQTSMYLCASRNTGEIGDNSPLHFGNGTRLTVT.